Sequencing of this T cell receptor (beta chain) was carried out in a study of blood T cell repertoires in COVID-19 (TCRdb year 2020). Regarding the research as a whole: Collaborator samples came from the United States, Italy and Spain and covered acute and convalescent phases of COVID-19. The repertoires were released in a freely available public database meant as a resource for research on the immune response to SARS-CoV-2. The dataset comprised deeply sampled blood TCRbeta repertoires from subjects exposed to, actively infected with, or recovered from COVID-19. Samples came from the ongoing ImmuneRACE study (first 160 participants) plus 1,254 subjects from 6 global collaborators. The material from the prospective study consisted of cDNA or gDNA derived from T cells, B-cell-depleted T cells, or PBMCs. Where available, HLA class I and class II types were obtained from metadata supplied by the sample provider rather than from assay-based typing. Sample metadata almost always included a de-identified subject ID, COVID-19 status, age in years and sex.

Regarding this clone: Its antigen is still unknown. No much larger clone exists at a distance of one base, and base qualities are not known.

The study at large found these results: The amount of clinical and demographic metadata varied by source and participant and was provided uncurated.

From the germline V gene (reference sequence), CDR1 is LNHDA and CDR2 is SQIVND. The CDR3, cysteine through phenylalanine, is 17 amino acids long. Only the CDR3 DNA stays, 51 bases, in frame from base 1. The germline V end is reduced by 4 bases and the J end by 1 base; junction bases left unmatched: 4. Each collaborating institution followed its own protocols to collect whole blood in K2EDTA tubes. For TCRbeta analysis, collaborators shipped samples as frozen whole blood, isolated PBMCs, or DNA extracted from either of those sample types. TCRbeta CDR3 regions were amplified from genomic DNA by means of the immunoSEQ Assay, a bias-controlled multiplex PCR. The original pipeline was this. The number of nucleated cells in each sample was estimated by amplification of reference gene primers within the assay. To quantify the absolute abundance of each unique TCRbeta CDR3 rearrangement, sequence reads were collapsed and filtered. For each sample, productive Simpson clonality was calculated by taking the square root of Simpson's diversity index across productive rearrangements. The clones in this table, taken by TCRdb from immuneACCESS, are in-frame only. Not every clone is retained; where verified, under half of the shortfall comes from an unresolved V gene, and the cause of the rest is unknown. V and J calls and clone size are as listed in that table; D and trimming were resolved from the DNA. This sample is represented by about 120,000 clones; about 85% of them were singletons. Of the sample, about 3% falls within the top ten clones.

Sample: peripheral blood. In this chain, TRBV19 is recombined with TRBJ2-7; 16 junctional bases match TRBD2. The TCR was taken from a middle-aged man with acute or convalescent COVID-19. The CDR3 protein sequence reads: CASSRGLAGGPSYEQYF. The nucleotide sequence is TGTGCCAGTAGTAGGGGACTAGCGGGGGGGCCGTCCTACGAGCAGTACTTC.